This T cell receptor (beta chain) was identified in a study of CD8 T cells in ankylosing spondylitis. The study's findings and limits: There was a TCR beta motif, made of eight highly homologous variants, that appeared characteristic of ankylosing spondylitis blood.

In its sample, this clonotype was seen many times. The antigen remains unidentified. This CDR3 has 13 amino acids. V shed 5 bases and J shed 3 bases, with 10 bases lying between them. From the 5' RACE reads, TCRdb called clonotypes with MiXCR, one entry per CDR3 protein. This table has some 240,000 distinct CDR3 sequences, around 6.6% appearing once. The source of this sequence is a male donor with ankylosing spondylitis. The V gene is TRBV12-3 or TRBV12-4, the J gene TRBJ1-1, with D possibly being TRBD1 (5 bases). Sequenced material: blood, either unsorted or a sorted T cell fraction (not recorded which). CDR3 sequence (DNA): TGTGCCAGCAGTCCGGGGACCTACACTGAAGCTTTCTTT. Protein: CASSPGTYTEAFF.